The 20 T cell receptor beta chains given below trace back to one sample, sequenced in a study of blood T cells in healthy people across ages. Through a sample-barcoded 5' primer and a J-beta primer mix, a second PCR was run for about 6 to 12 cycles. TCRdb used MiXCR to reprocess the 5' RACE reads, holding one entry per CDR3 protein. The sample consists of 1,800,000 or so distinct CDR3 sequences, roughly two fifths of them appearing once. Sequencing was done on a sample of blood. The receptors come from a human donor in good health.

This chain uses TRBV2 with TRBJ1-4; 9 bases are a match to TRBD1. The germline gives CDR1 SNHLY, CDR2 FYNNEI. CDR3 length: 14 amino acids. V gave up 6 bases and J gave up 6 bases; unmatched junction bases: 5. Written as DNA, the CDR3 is TGTGCCAGCAGAAAGGACAGGGGAGATGAAAAACTGTTTTTT. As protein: CASRKDRGDEKLFF.

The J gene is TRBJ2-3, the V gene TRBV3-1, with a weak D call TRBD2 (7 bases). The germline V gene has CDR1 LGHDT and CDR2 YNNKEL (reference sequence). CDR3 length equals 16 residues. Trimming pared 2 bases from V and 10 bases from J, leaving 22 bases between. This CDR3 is CASSQHRLAEGDAQYF. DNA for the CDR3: TGTGCCAGCAGCCAACATCGACTAGCCGAGGGGGATGCGCAGTATTTT.

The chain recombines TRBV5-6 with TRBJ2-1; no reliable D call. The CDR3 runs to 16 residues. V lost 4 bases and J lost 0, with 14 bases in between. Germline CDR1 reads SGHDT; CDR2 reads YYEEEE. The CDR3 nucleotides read TGTGCCAGCAGCCCAAGGAAGGTTAGCTCCTACAATGAGCAGTTCTTC. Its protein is CASSPRKVSSYNEQFF.

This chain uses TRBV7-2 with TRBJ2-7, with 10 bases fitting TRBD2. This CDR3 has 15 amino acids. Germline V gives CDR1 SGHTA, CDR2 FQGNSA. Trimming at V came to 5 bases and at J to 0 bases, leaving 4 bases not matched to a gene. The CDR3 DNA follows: TGTGCCAGCAGCAAAGGGACTAGCGCCTCCTACGAGCAGTACTTC. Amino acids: CASSKGTSASYEQYF.

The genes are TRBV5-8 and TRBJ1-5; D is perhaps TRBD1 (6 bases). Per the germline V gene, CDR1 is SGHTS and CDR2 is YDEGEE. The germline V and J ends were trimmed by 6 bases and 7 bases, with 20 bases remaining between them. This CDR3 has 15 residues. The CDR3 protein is CASILGGRAQQPQHF. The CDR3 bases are TGTGCCAGCATCCTGGGGGGCAGAGCCCAGCAGCCCCAGCATTTT.

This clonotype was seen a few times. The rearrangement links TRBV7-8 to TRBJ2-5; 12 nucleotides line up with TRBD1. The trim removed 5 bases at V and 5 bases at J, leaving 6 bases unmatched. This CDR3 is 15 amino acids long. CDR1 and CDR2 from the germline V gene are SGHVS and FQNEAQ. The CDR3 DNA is TGTGCCAGCAGCCAGGGACAGGGGGCGTTTGAGACCCAGTACTTC. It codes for CASSQGQGAFETQYF.

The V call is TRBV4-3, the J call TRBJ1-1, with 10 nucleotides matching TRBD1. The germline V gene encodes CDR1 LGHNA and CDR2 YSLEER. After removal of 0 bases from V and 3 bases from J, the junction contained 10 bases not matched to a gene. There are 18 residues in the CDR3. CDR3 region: CASSQDGTGAQLDTEAFF. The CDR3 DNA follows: TGCGCCAGCAGCCAAGATGGGACAGGGGCGCAATTGGACACTGAAGCTTTCTTT.

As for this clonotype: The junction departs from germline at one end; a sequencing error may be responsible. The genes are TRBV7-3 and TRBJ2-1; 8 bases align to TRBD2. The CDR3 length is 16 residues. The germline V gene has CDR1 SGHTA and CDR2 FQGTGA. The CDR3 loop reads CASNGGATVPYNEQCF. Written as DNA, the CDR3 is TGTGCCAGCAACGGGGGGGCAACAGTTCCCTACAATGAGCAGTGCTTC.

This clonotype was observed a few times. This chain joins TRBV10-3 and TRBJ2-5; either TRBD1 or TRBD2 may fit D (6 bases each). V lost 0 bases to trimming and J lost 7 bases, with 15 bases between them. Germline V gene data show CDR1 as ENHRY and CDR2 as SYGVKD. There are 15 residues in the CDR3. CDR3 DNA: TGTGCCATCAGTGAGTCGTCCGGGGGCCACTCGACCCAGTACTTC. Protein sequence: CAISESSGGHSTQYF.

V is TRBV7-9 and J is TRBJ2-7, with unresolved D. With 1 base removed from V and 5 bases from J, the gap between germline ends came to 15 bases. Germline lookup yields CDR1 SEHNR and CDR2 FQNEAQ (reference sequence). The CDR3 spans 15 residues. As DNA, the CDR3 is TGTGCCAGCAGCTTAGAGTTTGGGGTTTCCCACGAGCAGTACTTC. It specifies CASSLEFGVSHEQYF.

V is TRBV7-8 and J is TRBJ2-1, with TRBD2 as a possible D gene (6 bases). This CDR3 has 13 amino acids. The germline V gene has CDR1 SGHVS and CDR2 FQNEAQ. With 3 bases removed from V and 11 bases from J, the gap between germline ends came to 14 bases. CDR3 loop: CASSLGLQWQQFF. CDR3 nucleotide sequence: TGTGCCAGCAGCTTGGGACTCCAGTGGCAGCAGTTCTTC.

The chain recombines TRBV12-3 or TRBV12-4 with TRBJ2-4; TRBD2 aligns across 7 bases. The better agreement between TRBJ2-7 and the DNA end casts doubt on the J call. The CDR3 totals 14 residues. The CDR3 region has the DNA TGTGCCAGCAGTCGACTGGAGGGGACTACCGAGCAGTACTTC. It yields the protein CASSRLEGTTEQYF.

The CDR3 region is CASSPSVTAAKHTF. The CDR3 DNA follows: TGTGCCAGCAGCCCCAGTGTGACAGCGGCTAAGCACACCTTC. V is TRBV7-3 and J is TRBJ1-2; perhaps TRBD1 as D (5 bases). This CDR3 region has 14 residues. Germline-derived CDR1 and CDR2 are SGHTA and FQGTGA. With 5 bases removed from V and 12 bases from J, the gap between germline ends came to 22 bases.

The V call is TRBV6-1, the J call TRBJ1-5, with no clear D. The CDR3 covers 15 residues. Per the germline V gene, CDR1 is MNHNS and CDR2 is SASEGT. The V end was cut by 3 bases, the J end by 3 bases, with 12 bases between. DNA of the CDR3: TGTGCCAGCAGTGATTTCGCCTTAAACAATCAGCCCCAGCATTTT. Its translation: CASSDFALNNQPQHF.

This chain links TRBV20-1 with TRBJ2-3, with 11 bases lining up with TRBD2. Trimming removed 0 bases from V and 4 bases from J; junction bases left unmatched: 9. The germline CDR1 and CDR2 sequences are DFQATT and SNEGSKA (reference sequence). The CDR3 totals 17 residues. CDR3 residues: CSARDQLAGVKADTQYF. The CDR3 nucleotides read TGCAGTGCTAGAGATCAACTAGCGGGAGTCAAGGCAGATACGCAGTATTTT.

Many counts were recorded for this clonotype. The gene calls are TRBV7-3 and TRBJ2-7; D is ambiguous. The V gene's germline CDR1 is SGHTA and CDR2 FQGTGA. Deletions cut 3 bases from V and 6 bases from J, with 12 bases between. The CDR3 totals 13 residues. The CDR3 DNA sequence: TGTGCCAGCAGCTTTAATGGGTTAACCGAGCAGTACTTC. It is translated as CASSFNGLTEQYF. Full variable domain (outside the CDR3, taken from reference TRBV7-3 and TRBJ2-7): GAGVSQTPSNKVTEKGKYVELRCDPISGHTALYWYRQSLGQGPEFLIYFQGTGAADDSGLPNDRFFAVRPEGSVSTLKIQRTERGDSAVYLCASSFNGLTEQYFGPGTRLTVT.

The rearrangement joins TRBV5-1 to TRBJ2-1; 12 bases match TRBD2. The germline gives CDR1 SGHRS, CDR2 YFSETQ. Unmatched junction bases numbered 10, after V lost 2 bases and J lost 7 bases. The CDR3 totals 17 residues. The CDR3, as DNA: TGCGCCAGCAGCTTTTCACTAGCGGGGGGCCGGAGAAATGAGCAGTTCTTC. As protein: CASSFSLAGGRRNEQFF.

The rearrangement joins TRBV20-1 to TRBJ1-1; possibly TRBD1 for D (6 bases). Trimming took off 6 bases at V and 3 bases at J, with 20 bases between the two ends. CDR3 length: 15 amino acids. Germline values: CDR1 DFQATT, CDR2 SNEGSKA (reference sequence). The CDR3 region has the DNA TGCAGTGCACGGGACCCCAGGGCAGGGGACACTGAAGCTTTCTTT. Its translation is CSARDPRAGDTEAFF.

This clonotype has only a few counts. In DNA, the CDR3 is TGCGCCAGCAGCCAGGGCACTTCACCCCTCCACTTT. This gives the protein CASSQGTSPLHF. The chain links TRBV4-1 to TRBJ1-6; D unclear. Germline V gives CDR1 MGHRA, CDR2 YSYEKL. The CDR3 covers 12 residues. V was cut by 3 bases and J by 9 bases, with 6 bases left in between.

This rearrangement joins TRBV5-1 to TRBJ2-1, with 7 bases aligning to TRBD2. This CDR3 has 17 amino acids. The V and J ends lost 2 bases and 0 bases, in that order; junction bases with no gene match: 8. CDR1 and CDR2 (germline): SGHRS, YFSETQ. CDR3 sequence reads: CASSFLVGGSSYNEQFF. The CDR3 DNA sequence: TGCGCCAGCAGCTTTCTGGTGGGGGGGAGCTCCTACAATGAGCAGTTCTTC.